The 13 T cell receptor beta chains below all came from one sample that was sequenced in a study of cytomegalovirus exposure and HLA in healthy donors. The PCR contained 60 Vbeta and 13 Jbeta primers. TCRdb's table, derived via immunoSEQ multiplex PCR, lists solely in-frame clones and lacks some. Here the sample spans over 95,000 clones, over 75% being singletons. The specimen was PBMCs. Receptors were obtained from a woman in her twenties or thirties in good health and CMV-seropositive.

The chain carries TRBV18 and TRBJ2-1; D gene ambiguous. Germline values: CDR1 KGHSH, CDR2 LQKENI. Trimming stripped 5 bases from V and 10 bases from J, with 12 bases between. The CDR3 is 12 residues long. In DNA form, the CDR3 reads TGTGCCAGCTCATCAACCCCGACAGAGCAGTTCTTC. Its translation: CASSSTPTEQFF.

The V call is TRBV29-1, the J call TRBJ1-1; D gene uncertain. The CDR3 has 13 residues. CDR1 is SQVTM, CDR2 ANQGSEA, per germline. V lost 4 bases and J lost 0, with 9 bases in between. CDR3 region: CSVAKEMNTEAFF. CDR3 DNA sequence: TGCAGCGTTGCTAAAGAGATGAACACTGAAGCTTTCTTT.

Here the CDR3 reads CASSLGQINSNQPQHF. The DNA of the CDR3 is TGTGCCAGCAGTTTGGGCCAGATCAATAGCAATCAGCCCCAGCATTTT. The rearrangement joins TRBV6-6 to TRBJ1-5; no firm D call. Germline V gene lookup returns CDR1 MNHNY and CDR2 SVGAGI (reference sequence). V gave up 4 bases and J gave up 0 bases, with 13 bases separating them. CDR3 length: 16 residues.

This clone has more than one count but fewer than ten. The chain carries TRBV4-1 and TRBJ2-5; perhaps TRBD1 as D (5 bases). The CDR3 is 15 residues long. Trimming took 0 bases from V and 5 from J, leaving 13 bases between them. Germline V gene sequence: CDR1 MGHRA, CDR2 YSYEKL. In nucleotides, the CDR3 is TGCGCCAGCAGCCAAGAACAGGCCGATCCTGAGACCCAGTACTTC. Its translation is CASSQEQADPETQYF.

This chain joins TRBV5-4 and TRBJ2-2; 7 bases fit TRBD1. J was trimmed by 6 bases and V by 4 bases; bases with no gene match: 3. The CDR3 consists of 13 residues. Germline V gene data show CDR1 as SGHNT and CDR2 as YYREEE (reference sequence). The CDR3 here is CASSPGTAGELFF. In nucleotides, the CDR3 is TGTGCCAGCAGCCCCGGGACAGCCGGGGAGCTGTTTTTT. Filled out from reference TRBV5-4 and TRBJ2-2, the complete variable domain reads ETGVTQSPTHLIKTRGQQVTLRCSSQSGHNTVSWYQQALGQGPQFIFQYYREEENGRGNFPPRFSGLQFPNYSSELNVNALELDDSALYLCASSPGTAGELFFGEGSRLTVL.

In DNA form, the CDR3 reads TGTGCCAGCAGCTCTACTAGCGGGGGGCCCTCCTACAATGAGCAGTTCTTC. Protein product: CASSSTSGGPSYNEQFF. The genes are TRBV13 and TRBJ2-1; 12 bases align to TRBD2. The CDR3 covers 17 residues. Trimming cost V 4 bases and J 0 bases; bases outside gene matches: 4. Per germline, CDR1 PRHDT and CDR2 FYEKMQ (reference sequence).

The table lists this clone with a few counts. The CDR3 bases are TGTGCCAGCAGGTACGGGAACACTGAAGCTTTCTTT. It specifies CASRYGNTEAFF. The V and J genes are TRBV6-1 and TRBJ1-1; D is undetermined. This CDR3 contains 12 residues. Germline CDR1 reads MNHNS; CDR2 reads SASEGT. V lost 6 bases to trimming and J lost 1 base, with 6 bases between them.

V and J are TRBV2 and TRBJ2-1; 10 positions match TRBD2. Germline values: CDR1 SNHLY, CDR2 FYNNEI. The CDR3 length is 14 residues. After removal of 4 bases from V and 9 bases from J, the junction contained 6 bases not matched to a gene. CDR3 DNA: TGTGCCAGCAGTGGGCTAGCGGGGGTCGGTGAGCAGTTCTTC. Amino acids: CASSGLAGVGEQFF.

The chain recombines TRBV7-9 with TRBJ2-7, with D possibly being TRBD1 (7 bases). This CDR3 comprises 13 residues. V lost 6 bases to trimming and J lost 5 bases, with 14 bases between them. Germline V gene sequence: CDR1 SEHNR, CDR2 FQNEAQ (reference sequence). As DNA, the CDR3 is TGTGCCAGCAGACCCCAGGGGGGAGACGAGCAGTACTTC. The encoded protein is CASRPQGGDEQYF.

V is TRBV5-4 and J is TRBJ2-7; a possible D gene is TRBD1 (5 bases). Germline assignment: CDR1 SGHNT and CDR2 YYREEE (reference sequence). The CDR3 covers 14 residues. Trimming removed 4 bases at V and 0 bases at J, with 11 bases between. CDR3 sequence: CASSKGYTSYEQYF. CDR3 sequence (DNA): TGTGCCAGCAGCAAGGGGTACACCTCCTACGAGCAGTACTTC.

This clone was counted a single time. The gene calls are TRBV7-6 and TRBJ2-5, with D unclear. The J call may be wrong; the DNA end is better matched by TRBJ2-7. CDR3 length: 13 residues. Germline V gene lookup returns CDR1 SGHVS and CDR2 FNYEAQ. CDR3 DNA sequence: TGTGCCAGCAGCTTAGGCGCCTCCTACGAGCAGTACTTC. As protein: CASSLGASYEQYF.

V usage is TRBV9 and J usage is TRBJ1-2; D unclear. The germline gives CDR1 SGDLS, CDR2 YYNGEE. The CDR3 runs 12 residues. The germline V and J ends were trimmed by 5 bases and 4 bases, with 9 bases remaining between them. The CDR3 spells CASRDGGYGYTF. The CDR3 nucleotides read TGTGCCAGCAGGGACGGAGGCTATGGCTACACCTTC. Supplemented by reference TRBV9 and TRBJ1-2, the full variable domain reads DSGVTQTPKHLITATGQRVTLRCSPRSGDLSVYWYQQSLDQGLQFLIQYYNGEERAKGNILERFSAQQFPDLHSELNLSSLELGDSALYFCASRDGGYGYTFGSGTRLTVV.

The chain is built from TRBV11-2 and TRBJ2-1, with TRBD2 identical over 12 bases. The V segment lost 4 bases and the J segment 0 bases; nucleotides outside the gene matches: 4. Germline V gene sequence: CDR1 SGHAT, CDR2 FQNNGV. The CDR3 has 17 amino acids. CDR3 nucleotide sequence: TGTGCCAGCAGCTCAAAACTAGCGGGGGGCTCCTACAATGAGCAGTTCTTC. Translated: CASSSKLAGGSYNEQFF.